The TCR beta chain described here comes from a study of cytomegalovirus exposure and HLA in healthy donors (dated by TCRdb to 2016 to 2017). The study in broad terms: An earlier analysis of more than 550 of the donors reported 250 to 350 Gb of sequence data and 117 million unique TCR beta sequences obtained from about 200 million T cells. An early release covering roughly 640 HLA-typed donors comprised 250 to 350 gigabases of sequencing data and tens of millions of unique TCR sequences. Of the 300 to 500 genotyped donors, less than 85% were placed in the genetic ancestry cluster associated with self-reported Caucasian donors. The study aimed to test whether signatures of past pathogen exposure could be identified by cataloging public T cell receptors. The T cell repertoires of under 750 subjects were profiled by immunosequencing and related to cytomegalovirus serostatus. In addition to the first cohort of around 670 subjects, a separate validation cohort of approximately 130 different subjects was used. The study combined high-throughput TCR immunosequencing, statistical association of individual TCRs with disease status, and machine learning to predict cytomegalovirus infection status. To study patterns of TCR occurrence, a later analysis re-analyzed previously published TCR beta repertoires from around 700 donors and added high-resolution HLA genotyping. The later analysis used no new phenotypic data to find candidate immune exposures, relying instead on TCR beta sequences and their occurrence across donors. An earlier analysis of about 620 of the donors applied high-throughput TCR beta sequencing to assess whether each TCR beta V gene segment acted as functional or pseudogenic. Donor age, sex, ethnicity and CMV serostatus were compiled alongside the repertoire data. A later genetic analysis used genome-wide SNP genotypes for about 60% of the roughly 670 donors, treating that subset as a discovery cohort. Every discovery cohort repertoire had been produced on one sequencing platform. HLA typing included class I and class II loci at four-digit resolution. The number of donors typed differed by locus, with about 629-630 for A, B, C, DRB1 and DQB1, roughly 550 for DQA1, approximately 580 for DPA1, and approximately 470 for DPB1. Roughly five DR-DQ haplotypes were handled as single units for association and clustering because linkage in the cohort was strong. On average, around 230,000 unique TCR beta nucleotide sequences were sequenced per donor among 300 to 500 genotyped donors of the cohort, with roughly 18% of those sequences being non-productive. Results and caveats for the whole study, not just this receptor: A later analysis found that most CMV-associated TCR beta chains appeared HLA-restricted, with HLA associations seemingly driven largely by CMV exposure. Most TCR sequences were seen in very few donors, while some public TCRs were found in many individuals. A later analysis found that HLA-associated TCR beta chains were more clonally expanded and had lower generation probabilities than equally common non-associated chains. A later genetic analysis associated a missense DCLRE1C variant with V-gene and J-gene trimming of TCR beta chains, and an independent cohort replicated the association. Correlated functional status among segregating V segments might reflect linkage disequilibrium, but an unknown experimental factor could not be ruled out. Three of the identified cytomegalovirus-associated TCR beta chains were confirmed in vitro to be specific for cytomegalovirus antigens. An earlier analysis of approximately 600 of the donors showed that most TCR beta V segments appeared in productive rearrangements either about 90% or about 30% of the time, which broadly matched IMGT annotations. In a later analysis, the rate of TCR association differed among HLA loci, with DRB1 alleles having the most associated TCRs and HLA-C alleles having the fewest. Sequencing depth was assumed to be roughly uniform across donors in the presence/absence analyses, though that assumption may not hold. Some IMGT-functional V segments, including TRBV6-2 and TRBV6-3, could not be distinguished by the 87-base-pair reads and were therefore excluded. Several of the top co-occurrence clusters appeared to be linked to parvovirus B19, influenza, CMV and Epstein-Barr virus, according to a later analysis. A further reported finding was that TCR beta sequences accurately predicted the HLA-A and HLA-B alleles for most subjects in the first cohort. In a later analysis, about 16,000 TCR beta sequences were associated with specific HLA alleles at a false discovery rate of 0.05. The cohort was sequenced for TCR beta chains only, and without alpha or paired-chain data the features that could be detected were limited. Strong co-occurrence of HLA alleles, especially DR and DQ, made assigning TCR associations to individual alleles difficult. The classifier was reported to diagnose cytomegalovirus status with high specificity and sensitivity in both the original cohort and the validation cohort. A cluster of highly shared sequence variants was judged likely to be a technical artifact of the sequencing pipeline. The earlier analysis of around 600 of the donors excluded 15 to 20 rarely observed V segments, including chromosome 9 orphons, because counts were too low. The study listed 164 TCR beta chains as associated with cytomegalovirus. For the cohort, immune exposure information was limited to CMV serostatus. It was suggested by the authors that the approach could potentially be generalized to other disease states and immunological phenotypes. Because some donors lacked HLA typing at each locus, the association tests relied only on the typed subset. A later genetic analysis reported fewer N-insertions in productive TCRs among donors in an Asian-associated ancestry cluster than the roughly 700-donor mean.

On this clone: No cognate antigen has been identified for it. No base quality values were provided; no much bigger clone lies one nucleotide off.

Library method: the immunoSEQ multiplex PCR assay. The multiplex PCR relied on a mix of 60 forward primers for TCR Vbeta segments and 13 reverse primers for TCR Jbeta segments. The CDR3 region of rearranged TCR beta genes was amplified from genomic DNA by a multiplex PCR assay. The amplified TCR beta libraries were sequenced on the Illumina HiSeq System as 87-base-pair reads. Processing in the source paper ran as follows. A later analysis tallied about 77 million unique TCR beta chains across the 666 repertoires, and approximately 9.9 million of those chains were shared by two or more donors. Raw reads were error-corrected and collapsed into unique sequences with a nearest-neighbor algorithm that merged closely related sequences to remove PCR and sequencing errors. CDR3 sequences were aligned to IMGT reference sequences to assign V, D and J gene segments. For a sequence to be retained, a match of at least six nucleotides was required to both a V gene segment and a J gene segment. A rearrangement counted as productive if the CDR3 had no stop codons and remained in frame with V and J, and every other rearrangement counted as non-productive. Following IMGT convention, CDR3 was defined as the stretch from the second conserved V-encoded cysteine to the conserved J-encoded phenylalanine. In an earlier analysis of around 640 of the donors, sequences lacking an unambiguous match to a single V gene segment were excluded. An earlier analysis of fewer than 750 of the donors called V segments functional above 56.7% productive rearrangements and segregating when the between-donor standard deviation exceeded 5%. A statistical classification framework was built to diagnose cytomegalovirus status from the catalog of TCR beta chain sequences. A later analysis assigned V and J genes by comparing TCR nucleotide sequences with IMGT/GENE-DB human TR gene sequences. The TCRdist pipeline was used in a later analysis to assign CDR3 sequences and most-parsimonious VDJ recombination scenarios. A later analysis defined each TCR beta chain by its CDR3 amino acid sequence plus V-gene family, and excluded reads lacking a unique V-gene family. In a later analysis, nearly 600 highly shared, low-generation-probability nucleotide sequences were removed to address suspected cross-contamination and a sequencing artifact. In a later analysis, a clonal expansion index for each public chain was calculated from normalized within-repertoire ranks of inferred template counts. In a later analysis, generation probabilities were computed with a VDJ recombination model fitted to out-of-frame rearrangements, and the resulting probabilities were checked against IGoR. In a later analysis, TCR-TCR, TCR-HLA and TCR-CMV co-occurrence was scored with hypergeometric tests, and a repertoire-size bias correction was applied to TCR pairs. In a later analysis, false discovery rates were estimated by permuting HLA or CMV assignments 20 times. In a later analysis, co-occurring TCRs were grouped using DBSCAN, and TCRdist sequence similarity was added for clustering within HLA-allele-positive subsets. Repertoires with fewer than 30,000 or more than 120,000 public chains were left out of co-occurrence clustering, as were a handful of repertoires with anomalous nucleotide sharing. The immuneACCESS repertoire file appears here via TCRdb, limited to in-frame rearrangements. These files lack a portion of the clones; in checked studies, under half of the deficit traces to unresolved V genes, and the cause of the others is not known. V, J and clone size reflect that table, while D and trimming were determined from the DNA. This sample lists 150,000 to 200,000 clones; approximately 78% were detected once. The ten largest clones add up to roughly 0.73% of the sample.

The CDR3 runs 12 residues from the cysteine to the phenylalanine. Only CDR3 DNA is held: 36 bases, read in frame from base 1. In the germline V gene, CDR1 corresponds to SQVTM and CDR2 to ANQGSEA. V is shortened by 4 bases, J by 3 bases, and the region joining them spans 10 bases. The cohort comprised around 690 healthy bone marrow donors. At the time of sampling, all cohort members were nominally healthy, though unrecorded immune exposures were likely present. The donor tested CMV seronegative and was one of the 352 seronegative cohort members. A peripheral blood sample was provided by each donor, and peripheral blood mononuclear cells were used for TCR beta sequencing. The Qiagen DNeasy Blood Extraction Kit was used to extract genomic DNA from the blood cell samples.

The sequence joins TRBV29-1 to TRBJ2-7, with TRBD1 tentatively as D gene (5 bases match). This sequence originates from a young woman in good health and CMV-seronegative. Sequences were obtained from PBMCs. The CDR3 reads CSVGFRGYEQYF. The sequenced DNA is TGCAGCGTTGGATTTAGGGGCTACGAGCAGTACTTC.